These 20 T cell receptor beta chains share one sample of origin, sequenced in a study of cytomegalovirus exposure and HLA in healthy donors. Sequencing was performed with immunoSEQ multiplex PCR; in TCRdb, only in-frame clones are kept and a portion is missing. The sample includes about 160,000 clones, about nine tenths of them seen just once. Sequencing was performed on PBMCs. The receptors derive from a woman aged 25 to 39 in good health and CMV-seronegative.

The rearrangement links TRBV11-2 to TRBJ1-2; 9 bases line up with TRBD1. V lost 3 bases, J lost 4 bases, and 3 bases stayed unmatched. CDR1 is SGHAT, CDR2 FQNNGV, per germline. The CDR3 length is 14 residues. The CDR3 sequence is CASSLGQGGYGYTF. CDR3 DNA sequence: TGTGCCAGCAGCTTGGGACAGGGAGGCTATGGCTACACCTTC.

The chain uses TRBV18 and TRBJ2-7; 9 bases are a match to TRBD1. There are 16 residues in the CDR3. Germline trimming cut 4 bases from V and 3 bases from J; bases unmatched to any gene: 10. Looked up from germline, CDR1 is KGHSH and CDR2 is LQKENI. The CDR3, as DNA: TGTGCCAGCTCACTTACAGGGGGCAGGTCCTTCTACGAGCAGTACTTC. It encodes CASSLTGGRSFYEQYF.

The chain recombines TRBV30 with TRBJ2-6; D unclear. Trimming removed 1 base from V and 0 bases from J, with 10 bases in between. This CDR3 region has 16 residues. CDR1 GTSNPN and CDR2 SVGIG come from the germline V gene (reference sequence). The CDR3 region has the DNA TGTGCCTGGAGTGACTTAGGACCCTCTGGGGCCAACGTCCTGACTTTC. Its translation is CAWSDLGPSGANVLTF.

In this sample, this clone turned up once. The CDR3 loop is CASSANRDMDFMRYNEQFF. DNA of the CDR3: TGTGCCAGCAGCGCGAACCGGGACATGGATTTTATGCGTTACAATGAGCAGTTCTTC. This chain uses TRBV9 with TRBJ2-1; maybe TRBD1 (6 bases). Trimming left V 3 bases short and J 4 bases short, with 26 bases between. The CDR3 is 19 residues long. Germline V gene data show CDR1 as SGDLS and CDR2 as YYNGEE. The full variable domain, completed using reference TRBV9 and TRBJ2-1, is DSGVTQTPKHLITATGQRVTLRCSPRSGDLSVYWYQQSLDQGLQFLIQYYNGEERAKGNILERFSAQQFPDLHSELNLSSLELGDSALYFCASSANRDMDFMRYNEQFFGPGTRLTVL.

This clone appeared once. V is TRBV5-1 and J is TRBJ1-1; unclear D gene. The V and J ends lost 0 bases and 0 bases respectively, with 9 bases between them. The CDR3 length is 15 residues. Germline values: CDR1 SGHRS, CDR2 YFSETQ. CDR3 residues: CASSLEAAMNTEAFF. Written as DNA, the CDR3 is TGCGCCAGCAGCTTGGAGGCGGCAATGAACACTGAAGCTTTCTTT.

The chain links TRBV9 to TRBJ2-7; unclear D gene. There are 13 residues in the CDR3. Trimming pared 0 bases from V and 6 bases from J, leaving 10 bases between. Germline V gene lookup returns CDR1 SGDLS and CDR2 YYNGEE. CDR3 in amino acids: CASSVGPGLEQYF. In nucleotides, the CDR3 is TGTGCCAGCAGCGTAGGTCCCGGTCTCGAGCAGTACTTC.

This clone has more than one count but fewer than ten. The J gene is TRBJ1-5, the V gene TRBV9, with D maybe TRBD1 (5 bases). The CDR3 runs 15 residues. V lost 4 bases, J lost 1 base, and 12 bases lay in between. CDR1 SGDLS and CDR2 YYNGEE come from the germline V gene. The DNA for the CDR3 is TGTGCCAGCAGCCCGGGCCGGGGGAGCAATCAGCCCCAGCATTTT. It encodes CASSPGRGSNQPQHF. The full variable domain, its missing parts supplied by reference TRBV9 and TRBJ1-5, is DSGVTQTPKHLITATGQRVTLRCSPRSGDLSVYWYQQSLDQGLQFLIQYYNGEERAKGNILERFSAQQFPDLHSELNLSSLELGDSALYFCASSPGRGSNQPQHFGDGTRLSIL.

The rearrangement joins TRBV19 to TRBJ2-5, with D unclear. V was cut by 6 bases and J by 0 bases, with 8 bases left in between. The CDR3 has 13 amino acids. CDR1 and CDR2 from the germline V gene are LNHDA and SQIVND (reference sequence). The CDR3 is CASSPKYQETQYF. The CDR3 bases are TGTGCCAGTAGCCCAAAGTACCAAGAGACCCAGTACTTC.

This chain links TRBV10-3 with TRBJ2-4; 10 bases are shared with TRBD2. Germline-derived CDR1 and CDR2 are ENHRY and SYGVKD. There are 17 residues in the CDR3. V was pared by 4 bases and J by 0 bases, with 6 bases of the junction left unmatched. CDR3 DNA: TGTGCCATCAGTGTAGAGCGGGAGGGGCGAGCCAAAAACATTCAGTACTTC. It yields the protein CAISVEREGRAKNIQYF.

This chain connects TRBV6-5 to TRBJ2-3; no clear D gene. The germline CDR1 and CDR2 sequences are MNHEY and SVGAGI. Trimming cost V 4 bases and J 5 bases, with 4 bases left between them. This CDR3 is 11 amino acids long. CDR3 loop: CASSLGDTQYF. The CDR3 DNA follows: TGTGCCAGCAGTTTGGGAGATACGCAGTATTTT.

This chain links TRBV7-2 with TRBJ1-1; no reliable D call. CDR3 length: 15 amino acids. V was clipped by 0 bases and J by 0 bases, with 8 bases between them. Per germline, CDR1 SGHTA and CDR2 FQGNSA. DNA for the CDR3: TGTGCCAGCAGCTTAGCGCGGACGATGAACACTGAAGCTTTCTTT. Its protein is CASSLARTMNTEAFF.

The chain uses TRBV2 and TRBJ2-2; TRBD2 matches at 12 bases. Trimming cost V 5 bases and J 6 bases; bases outside gene matches: 7. Germline assignment: CDR1 SNHLY and CDR2 FYNNEI. The CDR3 is made up of 16 amino acids. The chain's CDR3 is CASSPRTSGVSGELFF. CDR3 coding DNA: TGTGCCAGCAGTCCGCGGACTAGCGGGGTCTCCGGGGAGCTGTTTTTT.

V gene TRBV9 combines with J gene TRBJ2-3; 9 nucleotides agree with TRBD2. Trimming removed 0 bases from V and 1 base from J; junction bases left unmatched: 6. The CDR3 is made up of 17 amino acids. CDR1 and CDR2 (germline): SGDLS, YYNGEE. CDR3 protein: CASSVGVSGSGTDTQYF. The CDR3, as DNA: TGTGCCAGCAGCGTAGGGGTTAGCGGGAGTGGCACAGATACGCAGTATTTT.

The chain recombines TRBV18 with TRBJ1-3, with 7 nucleotides matching TRBD1. Trimming took 1 base from V and 7 from J; bases not matched to a gene: 7. This CDR3 has 15 residues. Germline CDR1 and CDR2: KGHSH and LQKENI. CDR3 in DNA: TGTGCCAGCTCACCACAGGGGGCCTTTAAGAACACCATATATTTT. Translation gives CASSPQGAFKNTIYF.

The V and J genes are TRBV7-2 and TRBJ1-5; tentatively, D is TRBD1 (6 bases). Germline V gene sequence: CDR1 SGHTA, CDR2 FQGNSA. Trimming cost V 0 bases and J 7 bases, with 16 bases left between them. This CDR3 spans 16 amino acids. DNA of the CDR3: TGTGCCAGCAGCTTAGCAGGTTCGGGGGGCTTACAGCCCCAGCATTTT. This translates into CASSLAGSGGLQPQHF.

The chain links TRBV5-1 to TRBJ2-4; D is unresolved. In germline, CDR1 is SGHRS, CDR2 YFSETQ. CDR3 length: 11 amino acids. Trimming cost V 0 bases and J 6 bases, with 1 base left between them. This CDR3 reads CASSLGNIQYF. The DNA of the CDR3 is TGCGCCAGCAGCTTGGGAAACATTCAGTACTTC.

The chain combines TRBV6-1 with TRBJ1-5, with D unclear. The CDR3 spans 14 residues. Trimming removed 5 bases at V and 0 bases at J, with 8 bases between. Per germline, CDR1 MNHNS and CDR2 SASEGT. For the CDR3, the DNA is TGTGCCAGCAGTCTCGGGTATAGCAATCAGCCCCAGCATTTT. This codes for CASSLGYSNQPQHF.

Comments on this clone: At one boundary the junction diverges from the germline segment, which might be a read error. J is TRBJ2-7 and V is TRBV7-8; no reliable D call. Germline V gene lookup returns CDR1 SGHVS and CDR2 FQNEAQ. The CDR3 loop spans 14 amino acids. As DNA, the CDR3 is TGTGCCAGCAGTTTAGCATCCTCCTCCTACGAGCAGTACTTC. Its translation is CASSLASSSYEQYF.

The chain carries TRBV27 and TRBJ1-1; no reliable D call. The ends were cut back, 8 bases at V and 5 bases at J, with 21 bases in the middle. There are 15 residues in the CDR3. Germline values: CDR1 MNHEY, CDR2 SMNVEV (reference sequence). CDR3 DNA sequence: TGTGCCAGCTCACCCCAGCTGGGAGCAGGTACTGAAGCTTTCTTT. Translation gives CASSPQLGAGTEAFF.

The rearrangement joins TRBV14 to TRBJ1-6; no definite D call. V shed 4 bases and J shed 10 bases, with 11 bases lying between them. CDR1 and CDR2 from the germline V gene are SGHDN and FVKESK. The CDR3 runs 13 residues. CDR3 protein: CASSRQTGSPLHF. The CDR3 DNA reads TGTGCCAGCAGCCGTCAAACCGGGTCACCCCTCCACTTT.